The TCR beta chain under discussion was sequenced for a study of blood T cell repertoires in COVID-19. The overall study: The United States, Italy and Spain provided the acute and convalescent COVID-19 samples.

Authors' processing steps: How many nucleated cells were present was estimated from reference gene primer amplification. The data were produced by immunoSEQ multiplex PCR, yet TCRdb's version contains in-frame clones alone and is incomplete. Clone size and V and J calls were adopted from that table, with D and trimming inferred from the DNA. Of 45,000 to 60,000 clones listed, 82% are singletons. This clone was counted between two and nine times. Germline V gives CDR1 PRHDT, CDR2 FYEKMQ (reference sequence). The CDR3 contains 14 residues. The junction had 0 bases not matched to a gene; V was cut back by 3 bases and J by 0 bases.

This clonotype was sampled from a woman over 75 with acute or convalescent COVID-19. Sequenced: peripheral blood. The V gene is TRBV13, the J gene TRBJ2-3, with 7 bases aligning to TRBD2. CDR3 nucleotide sequence: TGTGCCAGCAGCTTTAGCGGGAGCACAGATACGCAGTATTTT. Its translation: CASSFSGSTDTQYF.